A selection of T cell receptor beta chains follows, all from one sample in a study of cytomegalovirus exposure and HLA in healthy donors. The repertoire was sequenced with immunoSEQ multiplex PCR; TCRdb's copy has only in-frame clones and lacks some. The table has about 160,000 clones, roughly four fifths seen once. The specimen sequenced was PBMCs. These receptors were obtained from a woman between 50 and 59 years old in good health and CMV-seronegative. Each CDR3 is given with its conserved first and last residue. Fields, in order: V gene, clone size, D gene, J gene, CDR3 protein, CDR3 DNA. A D gene is named only where the DNA matches it firmly. The size of a clone is reported for some rows only, either as once, few or many, or as a class for expanded clones.

>TRBV27|once|-|TRBJ1-2
CASSFTASGYGYTF
TGTGCCAGCAGTTTTACGGCGAGCGGCTATGGCTACACCTTC
>TRBV11-2|-|TRBD2|TRBJ2-3
CASSLGGSADTQYF
TGTGCCAGCAGCTTAGGCGGGAGTGCAGATACGCAGTATTTT
>TRBV18|-|-|TRBJ1-2
CASSPPEQANYGYTF
TGTGCCAGCTCACCACCGGAACAGGCTAACTATGGCTACACCTTC
>TRBV2|-|TRBD1|TRBJ1-4
CASSWGQPNEKLFF
TGTGCCAGCAGTTGGGGACAGCCTAATGAAAAACTGTTTTTT
>TRBV5-3|-|-|TRBJ2-2
CARSLDSNTGELFF
TGTGCCAGAAGCTTGGACAGTAACACCGGGGAGCTGTTTTTT
>TRBV7-2|-|TRBD1|TRBJ2-5
CASSQQGKETQYF
TGTGCCAGCAGCCAACAGGGGAAAGAGACCCAGTACTTC
>TRBV5-6|-|-|TRBJ1-2
CASSRTTAGIYGYTF
TGTGCCAGCAGTAGAACCACGGCGGGAATCTATGGCTACACCTTC
>TRBV7-9|-|TRBD2|TRBJ2-1
CASSADGLADNEQFF
TGTGCCAGCAGCGCGGATGGGCTAGCGGACAATGAGCAGTTCTTC
>TRBV28|-|-|TRBJ2-6
CASRYDTSSGANVLTF
TGTGCCAGCAGATACGATACCAGCTCTGGGGCCAACGTCCTGACTTTC
>TRBV5-4|few|TRBD1|TRBJ1-6
CASRRQGDSPLHF
TGTGCCAGCCGGCGACAGGGAGATTCACCCCTCCACTTT
>TRBV12-2|-|-|TRBJ2-3
CASRPRTPGTDTQYF
TGTGCAAGTCGCCCCCGGACTCCCGGCACAGATACGCAGTATTTT
>TRBV7-2|-|-|TRBJ1-6
CASSLGAFPPPLHF
TGTGCCAGCAGCTTAGGGGCCTTTCCTCCACCCCTCCACTTT
>TRBV2|few|TRBD1|TRBJ1-5
CASRTRQGDQPQHF
TGTGCCAGCAGGACCCGACAGGGGGATCAGCCCCAGCATTTT
>TRBV4-1|-|TRBD2|TRBJ2-1
CASSRPGGGSYNEQFF
TGCGCCAGCAGCCGACCGGGGGGTGGCTCCTACAATGAGCAGTTCTTC
>TRBV29-1|few|TRBD1|TRBJ1-2
CSSLGQADGYTF
TGCAGCTCCCTGGGACAGGCAGATGGCTACACCTTC
>TRBV5-4|-|TRBD1|TRBJ2-7
CASSLGGISYEQYF
TGTGCCAGCAGCCTAGGGGGCATTTCCTACGAGCAGTACTTC
>TRBV6-5|-|-|TRBJ1-2
CASRHGGWYGYTF
TGTGCCAGCAGACATGGGGGCTGGTATGGCTACACCTTC
>TRBV5-4|-|TRBD2|TRBJ2-5
CASSLAIAGGQETQYF
TGTGCCAGCAGCTTGGCCATAGCGGGAGGGCAAGAGACCCAGTACTTC
>TRBV7-2|-|-|TRBJ2-5
CASSLIWEQETQYF
TGTGCCAGCAGCTTAATTTGGGAGCAGGAGACCCAGTACTTC
>TRBV6-6|-|-|TRBJ2-7
CASSYSGQGYYEQYF
TGTGCCAGCAGTTACTCGGGGCAGGGATACTACGAGCAGTACTTC
>TRBV28|few|TRBD1|TRBJ1-5
CASTPGGTNQPQHF
TGTGCCAGCACCCCAGGGGGTACGAATCAGCCCCAGCATTTT
>TRBV29-1|-|-|TRBJ2-5
CSVEGRRQETQYF
TGCAGCGTTGAGGGCAGAAGGCAAGAGACCCAGTACTTC
>TRBV4-3|-|TRBD2|TRBJ2-3
CASSQGRLAGDTQYF
TGCGCCAGCAGCCAAGGGAGGCTAGCGGGAGATACGCAGTATTTT
>TRBV7-9|few|TRBD1|TRBJ1-4
CASSISTGGKLFF
TGTGCCAGCAGCATTAGCACAGGGGGAAAACTGTTTTTT